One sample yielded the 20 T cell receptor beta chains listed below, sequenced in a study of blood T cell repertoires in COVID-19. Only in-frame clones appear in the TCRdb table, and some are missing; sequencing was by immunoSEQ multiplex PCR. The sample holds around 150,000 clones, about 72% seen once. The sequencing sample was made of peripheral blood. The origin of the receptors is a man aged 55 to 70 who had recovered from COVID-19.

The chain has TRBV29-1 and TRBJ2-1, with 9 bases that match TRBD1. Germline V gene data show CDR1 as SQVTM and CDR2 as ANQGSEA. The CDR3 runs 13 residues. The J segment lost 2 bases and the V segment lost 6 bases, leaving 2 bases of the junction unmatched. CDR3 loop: CSVRQGAYNEQFF. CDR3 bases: TGCAGCGTAAGACAGGGGGCCTACAATGAGCAGTTCTTC.

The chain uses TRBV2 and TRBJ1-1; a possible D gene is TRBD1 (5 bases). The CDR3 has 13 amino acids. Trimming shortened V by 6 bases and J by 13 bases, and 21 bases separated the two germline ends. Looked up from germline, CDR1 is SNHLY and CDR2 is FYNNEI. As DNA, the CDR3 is TGTGCCAGCAGCCGACAGTTGGGGGACTTCGGTTTCTTT. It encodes CASSRQLGDFGFF.

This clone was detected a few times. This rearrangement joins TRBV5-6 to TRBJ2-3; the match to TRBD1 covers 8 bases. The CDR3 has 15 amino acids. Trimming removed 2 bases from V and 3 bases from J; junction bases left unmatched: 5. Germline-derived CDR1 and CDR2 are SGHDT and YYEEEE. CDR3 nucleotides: TGTGCCAGCAGCTTAGTGACAGGGGCGACAGATACGCAGTATTTT. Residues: CASSLVTGATDTQYF. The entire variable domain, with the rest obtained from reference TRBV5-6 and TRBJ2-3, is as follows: DAGVTQSPTHLIKTRGQQVTLRCSPKSGHDTVSWYQQALGQGPQFIFQYYEEEERQRGNFPDRFSGHQFPNYSSELNVNALLLGDSALYLCASSLVTGATDTQYFGPGTRLTVL.

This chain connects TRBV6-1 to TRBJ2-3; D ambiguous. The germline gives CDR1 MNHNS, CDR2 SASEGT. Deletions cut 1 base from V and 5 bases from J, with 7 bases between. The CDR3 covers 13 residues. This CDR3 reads CASSEGGLDTQYF. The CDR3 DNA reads TGTGCCAGCAGTGAAGGCGGTCTAGATACGCAGTATTTT.

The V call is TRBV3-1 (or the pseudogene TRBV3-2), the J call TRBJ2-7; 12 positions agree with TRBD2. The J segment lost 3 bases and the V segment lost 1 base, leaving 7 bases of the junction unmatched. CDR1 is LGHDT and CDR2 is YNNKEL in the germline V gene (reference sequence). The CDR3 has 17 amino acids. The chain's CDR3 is CASSQASSGGARYEQYF. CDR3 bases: TGTGCCAGCAGCCAAGCATCTAGCGGGGGGGCCCGCTACGAGCAGTACTTC.

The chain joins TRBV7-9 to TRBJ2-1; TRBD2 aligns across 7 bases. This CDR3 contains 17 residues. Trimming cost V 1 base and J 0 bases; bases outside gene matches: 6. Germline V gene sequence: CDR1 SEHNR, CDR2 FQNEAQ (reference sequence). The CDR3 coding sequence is TGTGCCAGCAGCTTAGTGAGCGGGGATAGCTCCTACAATGAGCAGTTCTTC. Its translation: CASSLVSGDSSYNEQFF.

The CDR3 region has the DNA TGTGCCAGCAGCTCCTTGACGGGAACCTACGAGCAGTACTTC. It is translated as CASSSLTGTYEQYF. The chain recombines TRBV5-6 with TRBJ2-7; tentatively, D is TRBD2 (5 bases). The CDR3 is made up of 14 amino acids. CDR1 is SGHDT, CDR2 YYEEEE, per germline. With 3 bases removed from V and 2 bases from J, the gap between germline ends came to 12 bases. The full variable domain, completed using reference TRBV5-6 and TRBJ2-7, is DAGVTQSPTHLIKTRGQQVTLRCSPKSGHDTVSWYQQALGQGPQFIFQYYEEEERQRGNFPDRFSGHQFPNYSSELNVNALLLGDSALYLCASSSLTGTYEQYFGPGTRLTVT.

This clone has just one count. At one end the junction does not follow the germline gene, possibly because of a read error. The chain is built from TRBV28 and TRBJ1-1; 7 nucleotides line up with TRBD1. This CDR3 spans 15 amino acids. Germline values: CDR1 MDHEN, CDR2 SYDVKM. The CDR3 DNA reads TGTGTCAGCAGTTTTGGGACAGATTTTAACACTGAAGCTTTCTTT. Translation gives CVSSFGTDFNTEAFF.

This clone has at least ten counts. The CDR3 reads CSASIRNQPQHF. The DNA of the CDR3 is TGCAGTGCTAGTATCCGGAATCAGCCCCAGCATTTT. The J gene is TRBJ1-5, the V gene TRBV20-1; the D is unclear. In germline, CDR1 is DFQATT, CDR2 SNEGSKA (reference sequence). This CDR3 has 12 residues. Trimming took off 3 bases at V and 4 bases at J, with 7 bases between the two ends.

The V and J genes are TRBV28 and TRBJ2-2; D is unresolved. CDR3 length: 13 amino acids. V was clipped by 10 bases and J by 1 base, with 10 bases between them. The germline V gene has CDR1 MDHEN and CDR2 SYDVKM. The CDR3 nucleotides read TGTGCCACCTTACAGTTGAACACCGGGGAGCTGTTTTTT. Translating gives CATLQLNTGELFF. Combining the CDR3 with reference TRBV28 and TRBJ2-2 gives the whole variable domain DVKVTQSSRYLVKRTGEKVFLECVQDMDHENMFWYRQDPGLGLRLIYFSYDVKMKEKGDIPEGYSVSREKKERFSLILESASTNQTSMYLCATLQLNTGELFFGEGSRLTVL.

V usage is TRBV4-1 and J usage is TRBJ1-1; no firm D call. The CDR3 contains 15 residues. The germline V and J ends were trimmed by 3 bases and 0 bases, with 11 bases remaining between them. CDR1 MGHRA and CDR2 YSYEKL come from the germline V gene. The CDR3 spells CASSHPGILNTEAFF. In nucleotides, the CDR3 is TGCGCCAGCAGCCATCCGGGGATTCTGAACACTGAAGCTTTCTTT.

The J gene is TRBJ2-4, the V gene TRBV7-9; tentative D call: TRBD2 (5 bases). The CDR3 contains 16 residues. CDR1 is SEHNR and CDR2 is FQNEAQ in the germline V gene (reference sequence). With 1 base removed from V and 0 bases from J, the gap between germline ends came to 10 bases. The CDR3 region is CASSLVRGVAKNIQYF. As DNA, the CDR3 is TGTGCCAGCAGCTTAGTTCGGGGAGTAGCCAAAAACATTCAGTACTTC.

CDR3 in DNA: TGTGCCAGCAGCGACGACAGGGAGGCCTACACCTTC. It translates to CASSDDREAYTF. The chain links TRBV11-2 to TRBJ1-2, with TRBD1 identical over 7 bases. With V trimmed by 5 bases and J by 10 bases, 7 bases remained unmatched. The CDR3 runs to 12 residues. CDR1 SGHAT and CDR2 FQNNGV come from the germline V gene. Together with reference TRBV11-2 and TRBJ1-2, the CDR3 gives the full variable domain: EAGVAQSPRYKIIEKRQSVAFWCNPISGHATLYWYQQILGQGPKLLIQFQNNGVVDDSQLPKDRFSAERLKGVDSTLKIQPAKLEDSAVYLCASSDDREAYTFGSGTRLTVV.

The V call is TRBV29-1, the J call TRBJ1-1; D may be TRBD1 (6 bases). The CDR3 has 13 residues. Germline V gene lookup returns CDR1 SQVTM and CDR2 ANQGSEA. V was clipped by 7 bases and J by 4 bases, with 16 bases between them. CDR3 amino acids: CSARQEMATEAFF. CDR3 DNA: TGCAGCGCGAGACAGGAGATGGCCACTGAAGCTTTCTTT. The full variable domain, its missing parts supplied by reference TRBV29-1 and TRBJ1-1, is SAVISQKPSRDICQRGTSLTIQCQVDSQVTMMFWYRQQPGQSLTLIATANQGSEATYESGFVIDKFPISRPNLTFSTLTVSNMSPEDSSIYLCSARQEMATEAFFGQGTRLTVV.

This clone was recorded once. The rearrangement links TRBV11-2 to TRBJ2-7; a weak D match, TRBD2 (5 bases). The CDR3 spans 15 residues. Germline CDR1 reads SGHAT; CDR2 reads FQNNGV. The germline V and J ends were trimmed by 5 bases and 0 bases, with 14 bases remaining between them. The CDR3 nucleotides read TGTGCCAGCAGCGCAGCGGACTGGAGCTCCTACGAGCAGTACTTC. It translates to CASSAADWSSYEQYF.

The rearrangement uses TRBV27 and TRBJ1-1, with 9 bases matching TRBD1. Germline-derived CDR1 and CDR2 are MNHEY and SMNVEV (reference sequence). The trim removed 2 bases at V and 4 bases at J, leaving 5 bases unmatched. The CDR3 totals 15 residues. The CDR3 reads CASSLLTGGLTEAFF. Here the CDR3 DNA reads TGTGCCAGCAGTTTACTTACAGGGGGCCTCACTGAAGCTTTCTTT.

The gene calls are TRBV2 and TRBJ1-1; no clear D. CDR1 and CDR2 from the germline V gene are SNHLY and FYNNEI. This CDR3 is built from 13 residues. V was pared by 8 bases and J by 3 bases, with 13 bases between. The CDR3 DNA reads TGTGCCAGCGCCTCCTTTAGCCACACTGAAGCTTTCTTT. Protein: CASASFSHTEAFF.

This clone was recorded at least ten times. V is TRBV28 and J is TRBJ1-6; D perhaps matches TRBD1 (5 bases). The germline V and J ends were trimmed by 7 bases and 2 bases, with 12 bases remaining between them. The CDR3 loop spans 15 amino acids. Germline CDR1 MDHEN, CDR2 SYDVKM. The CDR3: CASTPRGTYNSPLHF. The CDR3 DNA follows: TGTGCCAGCACCCCAAGGGGCACCTATAATTCACCCCTCCACTTT.

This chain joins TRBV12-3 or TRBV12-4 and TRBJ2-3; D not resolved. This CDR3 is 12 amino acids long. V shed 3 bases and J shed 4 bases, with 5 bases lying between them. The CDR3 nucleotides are TGTGCCAGCAGTTTTTCTCCAGATACGCAGTATTTT. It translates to CASSFSPDTQYF.

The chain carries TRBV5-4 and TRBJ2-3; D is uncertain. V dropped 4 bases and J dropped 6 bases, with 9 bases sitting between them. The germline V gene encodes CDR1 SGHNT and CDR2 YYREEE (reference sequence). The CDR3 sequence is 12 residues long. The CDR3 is CASSRPGDTQYF. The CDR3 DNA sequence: TGTGCCAGCAGCCGGCCGGGTGATACGCAGTATTTT.